The rows below give T cell receptor beta chains drawn from one sample of a study of blood T cell repertoires in COVID-19. Profiling relied on immunoSEQ multiplex PCR, and the TCRdb table lists in-frame clones only, not all of them. The table records about 180,000 clones, approximately 87% of them present only once. The sequencing sample was made of peripheral blood. All receptors derive from a man between 40 and 49 years old with active or convalescent COVID-19. The CDR3 runs from the conserved cysteine through the conserved F or W. A D gene is named only where the DNA matches it firmly. Size is stated for part of the rows, as once, few or many counts, or as a class when the clone is expanded.

V gene,J gene,D gene,clone size,CDR3 DNA,CDR3 protein
TRBV25-1,TRBJ1-1,TRBD1,-,TGTGCCAGCAGTCTTGAGGACAGGGCCACTGAAGCTTTCTTT,CASSLEDRATEAFF
TRBV18,TRBJ1-5,TRBD1,-,TGTGCCAGCTCACCGACGACAGGGGGGCGTCAGCCCCAGCATTTT,CASSPTTGGRQPQHF
TRBV5-1,TRBJ2-5,TRBD2,-,TGCGCCAGCAGAACTAGCGGAAACCAAGAGACCCAGTACTTC,CASRTSGNQETQYF
TRBV28,TRBJ2-6,-,-,TGTGCCAGCAGTTTAGCGGGGGCAGGGGCCAACGTCCTGACTTTC,CASSLAGAGANVLTF
TRBV28,TRBJ1-6,-,few,TGTGCCAGCAGCGAAACGCGGGACTCCTATAATTCACCCCTCCACTTT,CASSETRDSYNSPLHF
TRBV6-5,TRBJ1-1,-,-,TGTGCCAGCTCAACTTCGCGGGGTCCGAACACTGAAGCTTTCTTT,CASSTSRGPNTEAFF
TRBV18,TRBJ2-1,TRBD2,-,TGTGCCAGCTCACTCGGCGGGGGGGAGCAGTTCTTC,CASSLGGGEQFF
TRBV5-6,TRBJ2-7,TRBD2,-,TGTGCCAGCAGCTATGGGACTAGCGGGGCATTCTACGAGCAGTACTTC,CASSYGTSGAFYEQYF
TRBV2,TRBJ1-2,TRBD1,-,TGTGCCAGCAGTCCGGACAGGGGGTTGGGATATGGCTACACCTTC,CASSPDRGLGYGYTF
TRBV28,TRBJ2-7,-,-,TGTGCCAGCAAACCGGCCGGGGGGCTCTCCTACGAGCAGTACTTC,CASKPAGGLSYEQYF
TRBV6-6,TRBJ2-1,-,-,TGTGCCAGCAGTTACTCGACGGGGTCCGACAATGAGCAGTTCTTC,CASSYSTGSDNEQFF
TRBV11-2,TRBJ2-3,TRBD1,-,TGTGCCAGCAGCCCGACAGGGGGCGAAGTGTTACGGAGGGCAGATACGCAGTATTTT,CASSPTGGEVLRRADTQYF
TRBV6-6,TRBJ2-3,TRBD2,-,TGTGCCAGCACCAAAGGACTAGCGGCCAGCACAGATACGCAGTATTTT,CASTKGLAASTDTQYF
TRBV10-3,TRBJ2-5,TRBD2,-,TGTGCCATCAGTGAGTCGGCTAGCGGGGGACAAGAGACCCAGTACTTC,CAISESASGGQETQYF
TRBV4-3,TRBJ2-1,-,-,TGCGCCAGCAGCCAAGATCGGGAATCCAATGAGCAGTTCTTC,CASSQDRESNEQFF
TRBV11-2,TRBJ2-1,TRBD2,-,TGTGCCAGCAGCTCTACGAGTGGGGGGGCCTACAATGAGCAGTTCTTC,CASSSTSGGAYNEQFF
TRBV4-3,TRBJ2-3,-,-,TGCGCCAGCAGCCAAGACGGGGGTTCAACTACGCAGTATTTT,CASSQDGGSTTQYF
TRBV9,TRBJ1-2,-,-,TGTGCCAGCAGCGGACCACCACAGGGTAGGGGGACTAACTATGGCTACACCTTC,CASSGPPQGRGTNYGYTF
TRBV6-5,TRBJ2-7,-,once,TGTGCCAGCACCCCAGGGCGTGAGCAGTACTTC,CASTPGREQYF
TRBV3-1/TRBV3-2,TRBJ1-4,-,-,TGTGCCAGCAGCCCTATTGCAACTAATGAAAAACTGTTTTTT,CASSPIATNEKLFF
TRBV5-8,TRBJ1-4,-,once,TGTGCCAGCAGCCCTCTGGACTGGCGGGGCGAAAAACTGTTTTTT,CASSPLDWRGEKLFF
TRBV3-1/TRBV3-2,TRBJ2-1,-,-,TGTGCCAGCAGCCCGAGAACGGGGGGCAGCTCCTACAATGAGCAGTTCTTC,CASSPRTGGSSYNEQFF
TRBV19,TRBJ1-5,TRBD1,-,TGTGCCAGTAGTACCACAGGGGGTTATCAGCCCCAGCATTTT,CASSTTGGYQPQHF
TRBV13,TRBJ2-7,-,-,TGTGCCAGCAGCTTAGTCGGGATGGACAGCCACTCCTACGAGCAGTACTTC,CASSLVGMDSHSYEQYF
TRBV12-3/TRBV12-4,TRBJ1-1,-,-,TGTGCCAGCAGTGTTTACCTAGAAGCTTTCTTT,CASSVYLEAFF
TRBV30,TRBJ2-7,-,-,TGTGCCTGGAGTGTACTGCCCCTAACCTACGAGCAGTACTTC,CAWSVLPLTYEQYF
TRBV5-1,TRBJ2-3,TRBD2,-,TGCGCCAGCAGCTTGACTAGCGGTTCCCCAGATACGCAGTATTTT,CASSLTSGSPDTQYF
TRBV2,TRBJ2-3,TRBD2,once,TGTGCCAGCAGTGAAAGTCTAGCGGGGTTACCAGATACGCAGTATTTT,CASSESLAGLPDTQYF
TRBV7-2,TRBJ1-5,-,-,TGTGCCAGCAGCTCTAACCCGAGCAATCAGCCCCAGCATTTT,CASSSNPSNQPQHF
TRBV6-4,TRBJ1-3,-,-,TGTGCCAGCAGCCAAATATCGGACAGCGGAAGTACACGCTCTGGAAACACCATATATTTT,CASSQISDSGSTRSGNTIYF
TRBV10-3,TRBJ2-3,TRBD1,-,TGTGCCATCACCCCGGGACAGGGTGGCGATACGCAGTATTTT,CAITPGQGGDTQYF
TRBV14,TRBJ2-3,TRBD1,-,TGTGCCAGCAGCCTGGACAGGCTCGCGCAGTATTTT,CASSLDRLAQYF
TRBV4-1,TRBJ1-2,-,few,TGCGCCAGCAGCCAGTTCATCGTTTCAGGGGCTTATGGCTACACCTTC,CASSQFIVSGAYGYTF
TRBV9,TRBJ2-5,TRBD1,-,TGTGCCAGCAGCGTTCAGGGGGCGAGCGAGACCCAGTACTTC,CASSVQGASETQYF
TRBV30,TRBJ1-2,-,-,TGTGCCTGGAAAAGTTTGGGGCGCAACTATGGCTACACCTTC,CAWKSLGRNYGYTF
TRBV7-9,TRBJ1-2,-,-,TGTGCCAGCAGCGTGGGGGGGCGTGGCTACACCTTC,CASSVGGRGYTF
TRBV28,TRBJ1-5,TRBD1,-,TGTGCCAGCAGTTTAGAGGGACAGGGATATCAGCCCCAGCATTTT,CASSLEGQGYQPQHF
TRBV13,TRBJ1-2,-,once,TGTGCCAGCAGCTTAGAGGGGTCGGGCTATGGCTACACCTTC,CASSLEGSGYGYTF
TRBV27,TRBJ2-3,-,-,TGTGCCAGCAGTTTAGACGGGGGTTCAACCACAGATACGCAGTATTTT,CASSLDGGSTTDTQYF
TRBV10-1,TRBJ2-1,-,-,TGCGCCAGCAGTGAGTCAAAGGGCTCGGCAGGGAATGAGCAGTTCTTC,CASSESKGSAGNEQFF
TRBV13,TRBJ1-3,TRBD1,-,TGTGCCAGCAGCGCCTCGGGACAGGGGAGCTCTGGAAACACCATATATTTT,CASSASGQGSSGNTIYF
TRBV18,TRBJ1-2,-,once,TGTGCCAGCTCGCGGGAAGAGGGAACCTATGGCTACACCTTC,CASSREEGTYGYTF
TRBV9,TRBJ2-5,-,many,TGTGCCAGCAGCGTAGGCACAGTCAAAGAGACCCAGTACTTC,CASSVGTVKETQYF
TRBV18,TRBJ1-3,-,-,TGTGCCAGCTCACCACCTGTGGGGGCCGTCTCCTCTGGAAACACCATATATTTT,CASSPPVGAVSSGNTIYF
TRBV6-2/TRBV6-3,TRBJ2-7,-,-,TGTGCCAGCAGTTTCCCAAAAGCGACGGATCCTCCCTACGAGCAGTACTTC,CASSFPKATDPPYEQYF
TRBV27,TRBJ2-7,TRBD1,-,TGTGCCAGCAGTTTATCCGGGACAGGGGTTAAGACTAGCTCCTACGAGCAGTACTTC,CASSLSGTGVKTSSYEQYF
TRBV6-5,TRBJ1-4,-,-,TGTGCCAGCAGCCAAGGGTTCCAGCGGAATGAAAAACTGTTTTTT,CASSQGFQRNEKLFF
TRBV5-6,TRBJ1-5,-,-,TGTGCCAGCAGCTTGCGAGGGCCAGGGGATCAGCCCCAGCATTTT,CASSLRGPGDQPQHF
TRBV5-1,TRBJ2-3,TRBD2,-,TGCGCCAGCAGCTCGGGGACTACCCCTACGGATACGCAGTATTTT,CASSSGTTPTDTQYF
TRBV5-1,TRBJ1-5,TRBD1,-,TGCGCCAGCAGCCCTGGGACAGTTAGCAATCAGCCCCAGCATTTT,CASSPGTVSNQPQHF
TRBV30,TRBJ2-2,-,-,TGTGCCTGTCGCTGGGGCTTCACCGGGGAGCTGTTTTTT,CACRWGFTGELFF
TRBV10-3,TRBJ1-1,TRBD1,few,TGTGCCATCAGTGAGCGGCCGGGCCTTCGACAGGGCTGGTTGACTGAAGCTTTCTTT,CAISERPGLRQGWLTEAFF
TRBV2,TRBJ2-1,-,-,TGTGCCAGCAGTCCAGGGGCCTACAATGAGCAGTTCTTC,CASSPGAYNEQFF
TRBV6-4,TRBJ1-1,-,-,TGTGCCAGCAGTGACTCGACGGGATCCCAAGGAGGGGAAGCTTTCTTT,CASSDSTGSQGGEAFF
TRBV7-9,TRBJ1-5,-,few,TGTGCCAGCAGCGTCCAGACAAGAGGGAGCAATCAGCCCCAGCATTTT,CASSVQTRGSNQPQHF
TRBV3-1/TRBV3-2,TRBJ1-4,TRBD1,-,TGTGCCAGCAGCCAAACAGGGGGGGAACTGTTTTTT,CASSQTGGELFF
TRBV9,TRBJ2-7,TRBD1,-,TGTGCCAGCAGCGTAGGACAGGGGACCTACGAGCAGTACTTC,CASSVGQGTYEQYF